A single sample is the source of the 4 T cell receptor beta chains below, sequenced in a study of blood T cell repertoires in COVID-19. Some clones are missing from TCRdb's copy, which holds only in-frame ones; the method was immunoSEQ multiplex PCR. The table lists around 230,000 clones, 87% of them singletons. The sample comprised PBMCs or T cells enriched from blood (not recorded which). All receptors come from a man younger than 30 with acute COVID-19.

The chain uses TRBV27 and TRBJ2-5, with 8 bases aligning to TRBD1. Germline V lookup: CDR1 MNHEY, CDR2 SMNVEV (reference sequence). This CDR3 region has 15 residues. After removal of 2 bases from V and 5 bases from J, the junction contained 7 bases not matched to a gene. In nucleotides, the CDR3 is TGTGCCAGCAGTTTAGGGGCAGGGGGCAAGGAGACCCAGTACTTC. It translates to CASSLGAGGKETQYF.

J is TRBJ2-7 and V is TRBV28; 10 positions match TRBD1. CDR3 length: 18 residues. The V gene's germline CDR1 is MDHEN and CDR2 SYDVKM. Unmatched junction bases numbered 14, after V lost 6 bases and J lost 0 bases. CDR3 nucleotide sequence: TGTGCCAGCAGCGGACAGGGGGACTCTCGGGACTTCTCCTACGAGCAGTACTTC. Translating it yields CASSGQGDSRDFSYEQYF.

This chain connects TRBV5-1 to TRBJ1-4; a weak D match, TRBD1 (5 bases). Germline V gene data show CDR1 as SGHRS and CDR2 as YFSETQ. Trimming removed 1 base from V and 0 bases from J, with 13 bases in between. This CDR3 comprises 17 residues. CDR3 loop: CASSLSRVGSTNEKLFF. Here the CDR3 DNA reads TGCGCCAGCAGCTTGAGCAGGGTTGGGTCAACTAATGAAAAACTGTTTTTT.

The sample holds one count of this clone. The J gene is TRBJ1-2, the V gene TRBV5-1; D may be TRBD1 (6 bases). Germline V gene data show CDR1 as SGHRS and CDR2 as YFSETQ. The length of the CDR3 is 14 residues. Trimming cost V 4 bases and J 3 bases, with 13 bases left between them. CDR3 nucleotides: TGCGCCAGCAGCCCAGGACAGACGGACTATGGCTACACCTTC. It encodes CASSPGQTDYGYTF.